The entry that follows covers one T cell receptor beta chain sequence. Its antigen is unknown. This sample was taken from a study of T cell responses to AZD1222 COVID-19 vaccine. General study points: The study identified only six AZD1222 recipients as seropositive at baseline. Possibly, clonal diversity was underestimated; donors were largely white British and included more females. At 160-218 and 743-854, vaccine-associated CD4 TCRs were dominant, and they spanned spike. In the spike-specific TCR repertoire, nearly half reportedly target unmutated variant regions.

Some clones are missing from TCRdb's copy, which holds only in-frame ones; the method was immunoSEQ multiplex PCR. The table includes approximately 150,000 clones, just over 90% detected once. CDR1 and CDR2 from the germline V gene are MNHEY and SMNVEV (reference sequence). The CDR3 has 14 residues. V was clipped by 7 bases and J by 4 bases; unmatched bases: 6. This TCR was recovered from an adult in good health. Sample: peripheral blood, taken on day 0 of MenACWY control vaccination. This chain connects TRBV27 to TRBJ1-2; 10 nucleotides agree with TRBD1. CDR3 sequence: CASTPDRGGYGYTF. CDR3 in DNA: TGTGCCAGCACCCCGGACAGGGGGGGCTATGGCTACACCTTC.